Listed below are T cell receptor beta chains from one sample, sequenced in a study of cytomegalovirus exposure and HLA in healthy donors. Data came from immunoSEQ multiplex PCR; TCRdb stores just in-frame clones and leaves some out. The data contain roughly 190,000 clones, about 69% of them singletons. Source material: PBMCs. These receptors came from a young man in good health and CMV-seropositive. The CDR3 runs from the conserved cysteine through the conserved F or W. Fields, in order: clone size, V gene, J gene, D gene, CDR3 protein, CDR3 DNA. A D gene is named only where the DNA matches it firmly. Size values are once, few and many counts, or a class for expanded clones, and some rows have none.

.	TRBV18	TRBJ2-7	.	CASSPSTKEAYEQYF	TGTGCCAGCTCACCGTCCACGAAGGAGGCCTACGAGCAGTACTTC
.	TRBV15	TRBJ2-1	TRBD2	CATEPGLAGYEQFF	TGTGCCACCGAACCGGGACTAGCGGGATATGAGCAGTTCTTC
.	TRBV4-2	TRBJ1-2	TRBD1	CASSHFLWDRGRPLYGYTF	TGTGCCAGCAGCCACTTTCTCTGGGACAGGGGCAGGCCACTATATGGCTACACCTTC
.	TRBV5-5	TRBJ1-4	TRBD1	CASSIPDRGGTNEKLFF	TGTGCCAGCAGCATTCCTGACAGGGGTGGAACTAATGAAAAACTGTTTTTT
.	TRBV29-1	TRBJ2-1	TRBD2	CSVEDEGTSSYNEQFF	TGCAGCGTTGAAGATGAGGGGACTAGCTCCTACAATGAGCAGTTCTTC
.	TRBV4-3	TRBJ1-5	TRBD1	CASSLDRAQRGPQHF	TGCGCCAGCAGCCTCGACAGGGCCCAACGAGGACCCCAGCATTTT
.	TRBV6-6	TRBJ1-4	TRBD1	CATAGTVNEKLFF	TGTGCCACCGCCGGGACAGTTAATGAAAAACTGTTTTTT
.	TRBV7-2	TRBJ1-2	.	CASSPSGGGALNYGYTF	TGTGCCAGCAGCCCCTCTGGCGGGGGCGCCCTTAACTATGGCTACACCTTC
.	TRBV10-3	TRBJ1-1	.	CAISGTWGRRNTEAFF	TGTGCCATCAGTGGGACCTGGGGGCGGAGGAACACTGAAGCTTTCTTT
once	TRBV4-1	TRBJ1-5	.	CASSHVGGNQPQHF	TGCGCCAGCAGCCATGTAGGGGGCAATCAGCCCCAGCATTTT
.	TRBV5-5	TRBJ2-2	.	CASRLGRDTGELFF	TGTGCCAGCAGACTAGGAAGGGACACCGGGGAGCTGTTTTTT
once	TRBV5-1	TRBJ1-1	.	CASSFRPLTGGTEAFF	TGCGCCAGCAGCTTTAGGCCGCTTACGGGGGGAACTGAAGCTTTCTTT
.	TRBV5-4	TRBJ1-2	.	CASSQLSGGSNYGYTF	TGTGCCAGCAGCCAATTGTCGGGGGGCAGTAACTATGGCTACACCTTC
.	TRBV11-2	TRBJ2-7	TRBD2	CASSPGTSGGEQYF	TGTGCCAGCAGCCCCGGGACTAGCGGGGGCGAGCAGTACTTC
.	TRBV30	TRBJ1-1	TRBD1	CAWDVGTGGTEAFF	TGTGCCTGGGATGTGGGAACAGGGGGCACTGAAGCTTTCTTT
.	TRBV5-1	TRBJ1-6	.	CASSLTYGYNSPLHF	TGCGCCAGCAGCTTGACTTATGGCTATAATTCACCCCTCCACTTT
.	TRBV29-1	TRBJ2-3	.	CSVEKGGTLTQYF	TGCAGCGTTGAGAAGGGTGGGACACTTACGCAGTATTTT
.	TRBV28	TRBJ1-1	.	CASTVQQVGTEAFF	TGTGCCAGCACCGTCCAACAGGTAGGCACTGAAGCTTTCTTT
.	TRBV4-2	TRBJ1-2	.	CASSQAGGAPFGYTF	TGTGCCAGCAGCCAAGCGGGGGGTGCCCCTTTTGGCTACACCTTC
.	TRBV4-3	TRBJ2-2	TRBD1	CASSQGTGVGELFF	TGCGCCAGCAGCCAAGGGACAGGGGTCGGGGAGCTGTTTTTT
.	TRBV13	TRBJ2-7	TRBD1	CASSLGDRGYLRYEQYF	TGTGCCAGCAGCTTAGGGGACAGGGGTTACTTACGGTACGAGCAGTACTTC
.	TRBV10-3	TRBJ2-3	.	CAIRGETDTQYF	TGTGCCATCCGTGGGGAGACAGATACGCAGTATTTT
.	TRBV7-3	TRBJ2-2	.	CASSLPLQGNTGELFF	TGTGCCAGCAGCCTACCATTGCAGGGGAACACCGGGGAGCTGTTTTTT
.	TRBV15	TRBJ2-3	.	CATSRPRGQGTDTQYF	TGTGCCACCAGCAGACCGCGGGGGCAGGGCACAGATACGCAGTATTTT
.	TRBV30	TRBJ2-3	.	CAWGQPAPDTQYF	TGTGCCTGGGGACAGCCCGCTCCAGATACGCAGTATTTT
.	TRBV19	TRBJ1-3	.	CASSTRDAFSGNTIYF	TGTGCCAGTAGTACGCGGGACGCCTTCTCTGGAAACACCATATATTTT
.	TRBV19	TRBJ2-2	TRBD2	CASSIAGGTGELFF	TGTGCCAGTAGTATAGCGGGGGGAACCGGGGAGCTGTTTTTT
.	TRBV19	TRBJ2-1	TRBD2	CASSFAGVYNEQFF	TGTGCCAGTAGTTTTGCGGGAGTTTACAATGAGCAGTTCTTC
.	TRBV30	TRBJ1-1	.	CAWSTGVNTEAFF	TGTGCCTGGAGTACAGGAGTGAACACTGAAGCTTTCTTT
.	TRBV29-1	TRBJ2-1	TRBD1	CSARDRVNEQFF	TGCAGCGCCCGGGACAGGGTCAATGAGCAGTTCTTC
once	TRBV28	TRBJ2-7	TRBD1	CASSLWRGLDYEQYF	TGTGCCAGCAGTTTATGGAGGGGGCTTGACTACGAGCAGTACTTC
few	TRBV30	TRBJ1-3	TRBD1	CAWSGETGAGNTIYF	TGTGCCTGGAGTGGGGAGACAGGGGCCGGAAACACCATATATTTT
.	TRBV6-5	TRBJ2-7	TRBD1	CASSYGVVRGHEQYF	TGTGCCAGCAGTTACGGGGTTGTCAGGGGGCACGAGCAGTACTTC
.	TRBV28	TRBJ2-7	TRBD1	CASNPSGTVIDEQYF	TGTGCCAGCAATCCTTCCGGGACAGTTATTGACGAGCAGTACTTC
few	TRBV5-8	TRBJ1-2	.	CASSLRSGRLIYGYTF	TGTGCCAGCAGCTTGAGATCAGGGAGGCTAATTTATGGCTACACCTTC
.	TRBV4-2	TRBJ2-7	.	CASSQGPTSYEQYF	TGTGCCAGCAGCCAAGGCCCGACATCCTACGAGCAGTACTTC
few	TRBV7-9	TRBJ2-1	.	CASSLEGSGAYNEQFF	TGTGCCAGCAGCTTAGAGGGTAGCGGAGCCTACAATGAGCAGTTCTTC
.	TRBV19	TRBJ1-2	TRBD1	CASRAGQGSFDGYTF	TGTGCCAGTAGGGCGGGACAGGGAAGTTTTGATGGCTACACCTTC
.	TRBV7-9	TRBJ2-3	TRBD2	CASSLLASGRGTDTQYF	TGTGCCAGCAGCTTACTAGCTAGCGGGAGAGGCACAGATACGCAGTATTTT
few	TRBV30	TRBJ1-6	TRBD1	CAWSPKGTVEKPLHF	TGTGCCTGGAGCCCAAAGGGGACAGTCGAGAAGCCCCTCCACTTT
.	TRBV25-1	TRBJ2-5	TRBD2	CASRSSGSQETQYF	TGTGCCAGCAGGTCTAGCGGGAGCCAAGAGACCCAGTACTTC
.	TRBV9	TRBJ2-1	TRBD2	CASSVGRGGSYNEQFF	TGTGCCAGCAGCGTGGGACGGGGGGGGTCCTACAATGAGCAGTTCTTC
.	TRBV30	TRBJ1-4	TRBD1	CAWSYNLLRDSSNEKLFF	TGTGCCTGGAGTTATAATCTTTTGCGGGACAGCTCTAATGAAAAACTGTTTTTT
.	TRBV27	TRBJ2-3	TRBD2	CASSSLAAVTDTQYF	TGTGCCAGCAGTTCCCTAGCGGCTGTCACAGATACGCAGTATTTT
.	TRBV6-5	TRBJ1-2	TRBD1	CASSASTGIYGYTF	TGTGCCAGCAGTGCCTCGACAGGGATCTATGGCTACACCTTC
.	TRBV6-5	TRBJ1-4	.	CASGLTHSEEKLFF	TGTGCCAGCGGCCTAACACATTCGGAGGAAAAACTGTTTTTT
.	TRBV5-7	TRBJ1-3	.	CASSLEVSSGNTIYF	TGTGCCAGCAGCTTGGAAGTGAGCTCTGGAAACACCATATATTTT
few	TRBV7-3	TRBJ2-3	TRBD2	CASSTRASGRRVSTDTQYF	TGTGCCAGCAGCACTCGTGCTAGCGGGAGAAGGGTGAGCACAGATACGCAGTATTTT
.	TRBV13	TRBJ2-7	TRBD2	CASRDSGGSYEQYF	TGTGCCAGCCGTGATAGCGGGGGCTCCTACGAGCAGTACTTC
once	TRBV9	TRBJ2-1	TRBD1	CASSGALWGQDGNEQFF	TGTGCCAGCAGCGGAGCGTTGTGGGGACAGGACGGTAATGAGCAGTTCTTC
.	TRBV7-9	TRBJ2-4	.	CASSLRGVAKNIQYF	TGTGCCAGCAGCTTACGGGGAGTAGCCAAAAACATTCAGTACTTC
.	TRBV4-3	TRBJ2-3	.	CASSQEGRRGTDTQYF	TGCGCCAGCAGCCAAGAAGGAAGGCGGGGCACAGATACGCAGTATTTT
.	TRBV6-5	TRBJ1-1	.	CASSYSSQGNTEAFF	TGTGCCAGCAGTTACTCGAGTCAGGGAAACACTGAAGCTTTCTTT
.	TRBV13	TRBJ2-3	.	CASSPTGGSSTDTQYF	TGTGCCAGCAGCCCTACTGGGGGCTCTAGCACAGATACGCAGTATTTT
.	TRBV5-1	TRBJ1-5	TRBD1	CASSATGLGQPQHF	TGCGCCAGCAGCGCGACAGGGTTGGGTCAGCCCCAGCATTTT